Sequencing of this T cell receptor (beta chain) was carried out in a study of blood T cells in healthy people across ages. The CDR3 is made up of 13 amino acids. CDR1 MNHNS and CDR2 SASEGT come from the germline V gene. V was trimmed by 0 bases and J by 5 bases, leaving 7 bases between them. Study findings and constraints: Estimates of diversity drawn from one million T cells were considered underestimates.

This clonotype was counted ten times or more. Its matching antigen is unknown. Next came a second PCR, run for about 7 to 11 cycles, which used a sample-barcoded 5' primer along with a J-beta primer mix. All samples gave at least 2.5 million CDR3-containing paired-end reads. TCRdb itself ran the 5' RACE reads through MiXCR, one entry per CDR3 protein. The sample records 1.5 million to 2 million distinct CDR3 sequences, about 50% being singletons. Peripheral blood was drawn, 7.5 to 10 milliliters per donor. The material sequenced was blood. J is TRBJ2-5 and V is TRBV6-1; perhaps TRBD2 as D (5 bases). This receptor was taken from a woman in her thirties or forties in good health. The CDR3 here is CASSEAGAETQYF. The CDR3 region has the DNA TGTGCCAGCAGTGAAGCGGGAGCTGAGACCCAGTACTTC.